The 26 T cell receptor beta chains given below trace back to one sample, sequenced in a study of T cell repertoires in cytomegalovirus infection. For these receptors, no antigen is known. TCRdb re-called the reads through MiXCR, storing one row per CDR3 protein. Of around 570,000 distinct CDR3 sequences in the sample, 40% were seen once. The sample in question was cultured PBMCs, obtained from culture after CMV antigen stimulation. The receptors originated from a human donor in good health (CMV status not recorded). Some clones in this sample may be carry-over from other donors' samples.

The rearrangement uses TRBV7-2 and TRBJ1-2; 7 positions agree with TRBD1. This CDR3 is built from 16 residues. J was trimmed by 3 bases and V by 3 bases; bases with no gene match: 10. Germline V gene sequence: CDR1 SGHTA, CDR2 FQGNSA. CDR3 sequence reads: CASSFSAGTAYYGYTF. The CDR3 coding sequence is TGTGCCAGCAGCTTTAGCGCCGGGACAGCATACTATGGCTACACCTTC.

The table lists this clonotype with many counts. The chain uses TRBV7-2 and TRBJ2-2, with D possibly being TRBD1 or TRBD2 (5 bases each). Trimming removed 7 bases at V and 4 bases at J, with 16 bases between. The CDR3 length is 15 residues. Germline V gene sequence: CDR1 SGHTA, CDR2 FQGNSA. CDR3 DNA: TGTGCCAGCACCTCATTTAAGGGGACCACCGGGGAGCTGTTTTTT. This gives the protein CASTSFKGTTGELFF.

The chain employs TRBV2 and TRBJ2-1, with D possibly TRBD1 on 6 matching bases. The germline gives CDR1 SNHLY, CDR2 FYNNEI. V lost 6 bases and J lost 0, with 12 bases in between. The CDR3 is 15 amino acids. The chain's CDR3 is CASSVDRPSYNEQFF. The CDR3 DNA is TGTGCCAGCAGCGTAGACAGGCCCTCCTACAATGAGCAGTTCTTC. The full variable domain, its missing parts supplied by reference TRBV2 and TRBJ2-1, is EPEVTQTPSHQVTQMGQEVILRCVPISNHLYFYWYRQILGQKVEFLVSFYNNEISEKSEIFDDQFSVERPDGSNFTLKIRSTKLEDSAMYFCASSVDRPSYNEQFFGPGTRLTVL.

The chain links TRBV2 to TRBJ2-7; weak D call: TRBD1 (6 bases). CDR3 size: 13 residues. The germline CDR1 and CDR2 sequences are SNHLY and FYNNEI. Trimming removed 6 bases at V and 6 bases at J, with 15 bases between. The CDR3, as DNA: TGTGCCAGCAGGAGGGGGTATGGAGGCGAGCAGTACTTC. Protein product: CASRRGYGGEQYF.

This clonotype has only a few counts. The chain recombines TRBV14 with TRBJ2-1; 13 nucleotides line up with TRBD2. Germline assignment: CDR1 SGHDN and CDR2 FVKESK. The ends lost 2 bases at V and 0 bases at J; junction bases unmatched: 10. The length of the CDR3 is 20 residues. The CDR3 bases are TGTGCCAGCAGCCAACAGGGACTAGCGGGAACACCTAGCTCCTACAATGAGCAGTTCTTC. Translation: CASSQQGLAGTPSSYNEQFF.

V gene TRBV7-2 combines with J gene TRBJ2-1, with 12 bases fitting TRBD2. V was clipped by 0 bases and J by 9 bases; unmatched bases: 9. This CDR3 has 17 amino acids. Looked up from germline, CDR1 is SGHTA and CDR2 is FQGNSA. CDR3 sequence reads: CASSLAAGLAGFSEQFF. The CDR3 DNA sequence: TGTGCCAGCAGCTTAGCGGCTGGACTAGCGGGATTCAGTGAGCAGTTCTTC.

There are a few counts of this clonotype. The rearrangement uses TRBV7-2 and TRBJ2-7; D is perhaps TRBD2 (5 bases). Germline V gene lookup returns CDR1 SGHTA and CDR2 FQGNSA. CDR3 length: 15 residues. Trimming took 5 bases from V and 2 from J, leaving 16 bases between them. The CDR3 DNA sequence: TGTGCCAGCAGCCCCTACCGGGGTGAGGCCTACGAGCAGTACTTC. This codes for CASSPYRGEAYEQYF.

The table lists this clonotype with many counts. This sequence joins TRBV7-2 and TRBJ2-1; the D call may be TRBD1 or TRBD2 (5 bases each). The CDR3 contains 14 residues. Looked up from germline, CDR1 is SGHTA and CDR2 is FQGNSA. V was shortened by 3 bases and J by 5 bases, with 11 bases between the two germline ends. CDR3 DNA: TGTGCCAGCAGCTTCGCGTTGGGGGACAATGAGCAGTTCTTC. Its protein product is CASSFALGDNEQFF. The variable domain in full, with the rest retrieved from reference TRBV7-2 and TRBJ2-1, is GAGVSQSPSNKVTEKGKDVELRCDPISGHTALYWYRQSLGQGLEFLIYFQGNSAPDKSGLPSDRFSAERTGGSVSTLTIQRTQQEDSAVYLCASSFALGDNEQFFGPGTRLTVL.

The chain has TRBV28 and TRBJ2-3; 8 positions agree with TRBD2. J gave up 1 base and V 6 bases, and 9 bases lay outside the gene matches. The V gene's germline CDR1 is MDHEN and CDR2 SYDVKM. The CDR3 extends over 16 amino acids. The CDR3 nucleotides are TGTGCCAGCAGCCCCCCTTTGCGGGAGGGCACAGATACGCAGTATTTT. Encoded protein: CASSPPLREGTDTQYF.

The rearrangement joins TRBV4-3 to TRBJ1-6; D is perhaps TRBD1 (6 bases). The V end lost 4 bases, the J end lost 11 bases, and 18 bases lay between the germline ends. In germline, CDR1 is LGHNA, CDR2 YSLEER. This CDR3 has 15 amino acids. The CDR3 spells CASSPTYDRSTPLHF. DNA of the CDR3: TGCGCCAGCAGCCCCACTTATGACAGGTCGACACCCCTCCACTTT.

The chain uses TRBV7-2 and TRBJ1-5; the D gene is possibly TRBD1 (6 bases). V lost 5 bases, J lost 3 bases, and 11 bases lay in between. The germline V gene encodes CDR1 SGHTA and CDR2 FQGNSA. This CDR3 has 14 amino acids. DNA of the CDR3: TGTGCCAGCAGCGCGGGGGCAGTCAATCAGCCCCAGCATTTT. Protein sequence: CASSAGAVNQPQHF.

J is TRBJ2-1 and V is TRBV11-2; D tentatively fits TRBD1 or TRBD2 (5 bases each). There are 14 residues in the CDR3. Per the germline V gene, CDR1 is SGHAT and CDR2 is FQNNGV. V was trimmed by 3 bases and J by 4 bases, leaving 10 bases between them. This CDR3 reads CASSLGEGYNEQFF. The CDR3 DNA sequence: TGTGCCAGCAGCTTGGGGGAAGGGTACAATGAGCAGTTCTTC.

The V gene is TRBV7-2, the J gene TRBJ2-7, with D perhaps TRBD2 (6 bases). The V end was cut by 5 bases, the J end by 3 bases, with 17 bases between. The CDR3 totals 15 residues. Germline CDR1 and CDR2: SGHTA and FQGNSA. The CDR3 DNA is TGTGCCAGCAGCCCAAGACTACCGGGGGACTACGAGCAGTACTTC. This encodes CASSPRLPGDYEQYF.

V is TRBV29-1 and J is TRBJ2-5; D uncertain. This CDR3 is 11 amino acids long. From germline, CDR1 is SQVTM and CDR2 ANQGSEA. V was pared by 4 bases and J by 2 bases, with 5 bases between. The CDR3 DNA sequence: TGCAGCGTTGCCGTTCAAGAGACCCAGTACTTC. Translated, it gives CSVAVQETQYF.

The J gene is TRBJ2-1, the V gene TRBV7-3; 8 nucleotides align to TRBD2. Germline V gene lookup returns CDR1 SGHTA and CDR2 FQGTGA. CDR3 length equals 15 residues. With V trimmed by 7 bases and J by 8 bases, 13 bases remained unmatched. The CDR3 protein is CASNPLGSGKYEQFF. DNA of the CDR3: TGTGCCAGCAACCCCCTGGGTAGCGGGAAATATGAGCAGTTCTTC.

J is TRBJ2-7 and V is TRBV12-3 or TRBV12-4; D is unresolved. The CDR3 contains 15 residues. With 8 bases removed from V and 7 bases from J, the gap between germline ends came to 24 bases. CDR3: CASGHSRPALWEQYF. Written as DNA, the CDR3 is TGTGCCAGCGGGCATTCTAGGCCGGCCCTGTGGGAGCAGTACTTC.

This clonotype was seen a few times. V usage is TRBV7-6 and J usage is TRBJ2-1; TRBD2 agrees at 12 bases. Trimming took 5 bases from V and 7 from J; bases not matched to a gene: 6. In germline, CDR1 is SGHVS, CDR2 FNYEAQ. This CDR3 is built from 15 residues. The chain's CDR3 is CASSPGLAGRNEQFF. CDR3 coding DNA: TGTGCCAGCAGCCCTGGACTAGCGGGACGGAATGAGCAGTTCTTC. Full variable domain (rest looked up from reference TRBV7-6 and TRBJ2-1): GAGVSQSPRYKVTKRGQDVALRCDPISGHVSLYWYRQALGQGPEFLTYFNYEAQQDKSGLPNDRFSAERPEGSISTLTIQRTEQRDSAMYRCASSPGLAGRNEQFFGPGTRLTVL.

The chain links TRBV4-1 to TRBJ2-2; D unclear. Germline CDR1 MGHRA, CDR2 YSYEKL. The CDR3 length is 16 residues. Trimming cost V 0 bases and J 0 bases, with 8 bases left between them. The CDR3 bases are TGCGCCAGCAGCCAAGATGGGCGGTCGAACACCGGGGAGCTGTTTTTT. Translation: CASSQDGRSNTGELFF.

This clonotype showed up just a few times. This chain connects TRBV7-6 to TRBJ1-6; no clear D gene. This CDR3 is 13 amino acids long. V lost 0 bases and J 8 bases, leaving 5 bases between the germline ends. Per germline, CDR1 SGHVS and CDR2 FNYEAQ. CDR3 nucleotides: TGTGCCAGCAGCTTAGCCGCTGATTCACCCCTCCACTTT. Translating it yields CASSLAADSPLHF. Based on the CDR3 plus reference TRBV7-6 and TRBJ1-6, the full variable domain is GAGVSQSPRYKVTKRGQDVALRCDPISGHVSLYWYRQALGQGPEFLTYFNYEAQQDKSGLPNDRFSAERPEGSISTLTIQRTEQRDSAMYRCASSLAADSPLHFGNGTRLTVT.

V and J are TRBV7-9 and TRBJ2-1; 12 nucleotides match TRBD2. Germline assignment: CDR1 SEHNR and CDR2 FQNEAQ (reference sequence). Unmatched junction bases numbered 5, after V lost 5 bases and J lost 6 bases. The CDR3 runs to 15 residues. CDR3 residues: CASSQLAGGLNEQFF. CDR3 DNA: TGTGCCAGCAGCCAACTAGCGGGGGGCCTCAATGAGCAGTTCTTC.

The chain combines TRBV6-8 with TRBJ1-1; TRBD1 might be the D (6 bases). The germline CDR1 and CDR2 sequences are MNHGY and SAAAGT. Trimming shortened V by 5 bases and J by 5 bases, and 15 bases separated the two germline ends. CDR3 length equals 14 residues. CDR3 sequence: CASSRHTGTTEAFF. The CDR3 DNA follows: TGTGCCAGCAGTCGCCATACAGGGACAACTGAAGCTTTCTTT.

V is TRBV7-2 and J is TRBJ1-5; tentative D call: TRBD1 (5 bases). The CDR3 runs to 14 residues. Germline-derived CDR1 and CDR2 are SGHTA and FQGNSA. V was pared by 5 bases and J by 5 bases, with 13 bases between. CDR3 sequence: CASSPGQVDQPQHF. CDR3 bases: TGTGCCAGCAGCCCCGGACAAGTAGATCAGCCCCAGCATTTT.

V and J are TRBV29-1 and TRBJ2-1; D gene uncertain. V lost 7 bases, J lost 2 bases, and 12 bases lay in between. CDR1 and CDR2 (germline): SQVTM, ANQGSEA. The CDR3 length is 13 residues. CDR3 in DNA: TGCAGCGCCCCCATGCGGCCCTACAATGAGCAGTTCTTC. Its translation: CSAPMRPYNEQFF.

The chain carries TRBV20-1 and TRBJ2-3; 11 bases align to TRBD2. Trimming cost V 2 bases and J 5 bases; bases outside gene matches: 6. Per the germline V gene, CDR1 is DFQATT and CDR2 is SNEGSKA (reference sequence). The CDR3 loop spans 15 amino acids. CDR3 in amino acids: CSARKVTSGGDTQYF. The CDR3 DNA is TGCAGTGCTAGAAAGGTTACTAGCGGGGGAGATACGCAGTATTTT.

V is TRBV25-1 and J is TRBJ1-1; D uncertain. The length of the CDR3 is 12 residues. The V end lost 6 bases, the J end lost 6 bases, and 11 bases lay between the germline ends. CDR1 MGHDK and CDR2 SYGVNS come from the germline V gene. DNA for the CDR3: TGTGCCAGCAGCGCTACAAGGGCTGAAGCTTTCTTT. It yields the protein CASSATRAEAFF.

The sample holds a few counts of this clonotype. DNA of the CDR3: TGTGCCAGCAGCTTGGTGTTCAGGGGGTCCACAGATACGCAGTATTTT. Its protein is CASSLVFRGSTDTQYF. The chain is built from TRBV7-2 and TRBJ2-3, with 7 bases lining up with TRBD1. The CDR3 covers 16 residues. The V gene end was trimmed by 3 bases and the J gene end by 2 bases; junction bases not matched to a gene: 8. Germline-derived CDR1 and CDR2 are SGHTA and FQGNSA.